The following is a TCR beta chain sequence with its context. Its antigen is undetermined. From germline, CDR1 is ENHRY and CDR2 SYGVKD. This CDR3 is 13 amino acids long. Trimming removed 3 bases at V and 6 bases at J, with 9 bases between. All sequencing subjects had displayed CD8+CD57+ cell expansion on flow cytometry. Genomic DNA, the template, was used for profiling of the TCR beta VDJ and CDR3. TCRdb re-derived calls from the reads in MiXCR, one entry per CDR3 protein. The data hold 150,000 or so distinct CDR3 sequences, with 40% to 50% observed a single time. The sample is drawn from a study of CD8+CD57+ T cells in acquired aplastic anemia. Study-level findings and limits: Roughly 31 CD8+ CDR3 sequences occurred in both the patients and the controls.

V and J are TRBV10-3 and TRBJ2-1, with D uncertain. This receptor was taken from a human donor with aplastic anemia. Material: sorted CD4+, CD8+, or CD8+CD57+ T cells (not recorded which) from PBMCs. As DNA, the CDR3 is TGTGCCATCAGTGATTGGTCTAGCAATGAGCAGTTCTTC. Translation gives CAISDWSSNEQFF.